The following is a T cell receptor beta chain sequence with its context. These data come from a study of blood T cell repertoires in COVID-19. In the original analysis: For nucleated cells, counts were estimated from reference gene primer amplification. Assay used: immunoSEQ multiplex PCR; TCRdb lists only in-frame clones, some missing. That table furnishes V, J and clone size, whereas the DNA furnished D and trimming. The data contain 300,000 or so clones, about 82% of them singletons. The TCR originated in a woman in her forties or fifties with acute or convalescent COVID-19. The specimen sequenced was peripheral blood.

CDR3 sequence (DNA): TGTGCCAGCAACTTTGCCCTTGAAGCTTTCTTT. Its translation: CASNFALEAFF. This chain joins TRBV28 and TRBJ1-1; D uncertain. The CDR3 spans 11 residues. V dropped 7 bases and J dropped 7 bases, with 10 bases sitting between them. Per the germline V gene, CDR1 is MDHEN and CDR2 is SYDVKM.